These 15 T cell receptor beta chains originate from one sample sequenced in a study of T cells in narcolepsy (dated by TCRdb to 2016 to 2018). To prepare the library, the immunoSEQ multiplex PCR assay was applied. TCRdb holds this immuneACCESS table with in-frame rearrangements only. Some clones are missing; in checked studies, unresolved V genes explain under half, and the rest has no known cause. For this sample there are about 15,000 clones; roughly 85% appear just once. 30% to 45% of the sample is held by the ten biggest clonotypes. Sequencing was carried out using memory (CD45RA-) CD4+ T cells from blood. This sample's cell subset or site label indicates: memory T cells sorted ex vivo from peripheral blood. These receptors were obtained from a human donor in good health.

The chain has TRBV19 and TRBJ1-1, with D possibly TRBD1 on 5 matching bases. The CDR3 is 16 amino acids. Trimming left V 7 bases short and J 0 bases short, with 18 bases between. Germline values: CDR1 LNHDA, CDR2 SQIVND (reference sequence). The CDR3 spells CASTSPSGAMNTEAFF. DNA of the CDR3: TGTGCCAGTACCAGTCCGTCCGGGGCCATGAACACTGAAGCTTTCTTT.

CDR3 sequence (DNA): TGTGCCAGCAGCAGGGACTTTACTAGCACAGATACGCAGTATTTT. Translated: CASSRDFTSTDTQYF. The V call is TRBV6-1, the J call TRBJ2-3; D is perhaps TRBD2 (6 bases). The CDR3 runs to 15 residues. Germline values: CDR1 MNHNS, CDR2 SASEGT. V was pared by 6 bases and J by 0 bases, with 13 bases between.

V and J are TRBV11-2 and TRBJ2-7; D is ambiguous. CDR1 and CDR2 (germline): SGHAT, FQNNGV. The V gene lost 0 bases and the J gene lost 3 bases, with 15 bases spanning the gap. CDR3 length equals 16 residues. The CDR3 nucleotides read TGTGCCAGCAGCTTAGAGGTCCCCGGACCGGACTACGAGCAGTACTTC. It codes for CASSLEVPGPDYEQYF.

V usage is TRBV30 and J usage is TRBJ1-5, with D possibly TRBD1 on 5 matching bases. Germline CDR1 is GTSNPN and CDR2 is SVGIG (reference sequence). The CDR3 runs to 14 residues. V was shortened by 0 bases and J by 6 bases, with 12 bases between the two germline ends. CDR3 region: CAWSVGRGSQPQHF. The CDR3 nucleotides read TGTGCCTGGAGTGTTGGAAGGGGCAGTCAGCCCCAGCATTTT.

The V and J genes are TRBV6-1 and TRBJ2-7; either TRBD1 or TRBD2 may supply D (5 bases each). Germline V gives CDR1 MNHNS, CDR2 SASEGT. This CDR3 is built from 12 residues. Trimming left V 6 bases short and J 1 base short, with 7 bases between. The CDR3 protein is CASRGVSYEQYF. In DNA, the CDR3 is TGTGCCAGCAGGGGGGTATCCTACGAGCAGTACTTC.

The chain carries TRBV9 and TRBJ2-5; D is uncertain. Germline CDR1 and CDR2: SGDLS and YYNGEE. Trimming removed 2 bases at V and 5 bases at J, with 7 bases between. The CDR3 totals 12 residues. This chain's CDR3 is CASSVGVETQYF. The CDR3 region has the DNA TGTGCCAGCAGCGTGGGCGTCGAGACCCAGTACTTC.

This clone has just one count. CDR3 sequence (DNA): TGTGCCAGCAGTTGGAGGGCGACGAACACTGAAGCTTTCTTT. It codes for CASSWRATNTEAFF. This chain uses TRBV6-1 with TRBJ1-1; D remains ambiguous. The V and J ends lost 5 bases and 1 base respectively, with 11 bases between them. The CDR3 length is 14 residues. From germline, CDR1 is MNHNS and CDR2 SASEGT.

The rearrangement uses TRBV6-5 and TRBJ1-1; TRBD1 is a possible D gene (5 bases). V lost 2 bases to trimming and J lost 5 bases, with 18 bases between them. CDR3 size: 16 residues. Per the germline V gene, CDR1 is MNHEY and CDR2 is SVGAGI. CDR3 protein: CASSYRGAVQVTEAFF. In DNA form, the CDR3 reads TGTGCCAGCAGTTACCGCGGGGCCGTACAAGTAACTGAAGCTTTCTTT.

The chain has TRBV30 and TRBJ1-1; D not certain. CDR1 is GTSNPN and CDR2 is SVGIG in the germline V gene (reference sequence). The CDR3 covers 12 residues. Trimming removed 3 bases at V and 3 bases at J, with 8 bases between. Here the CDR3 reads CAWRGSHTEAFF. The CDR3 nucleotides read TGTGCCTGGAGGGGCAGCCACACTGAAGCTTTCTTT.

The rearrangement links TRBV7-2 to TRBJ2-7; 12 nucleotides match TRBD2. The CDR3 loop spans 16 amino acids. Trimming cost V 5 bases and J 0 bases; bases outside gene matches: 5. Germline loops: CDR1 SGHTA, CDR2 FQGNSA. CDR3 loop: CASSLRTSGTSYEQYF. The DNA for the CDR3 is TGTGCCAGCAGCCTGCGGACTAGCGGGACCTCCTACGAGCAGTACTTC.

This clone was seen only once. The chain combines TRBV15 with TRBJ2-1; no clear D. The CDR3 has 14 amino acids. V lost 0 bases and J lost 6, with 9 bases in between. Per germline, CDR1 LNHNV and CDR2 YYDKDF (reference sequence). For the CDR3, the DNA is TGTGCCACCAGCAGAGATATTGGGTTCAATGAGCAGTTCTTC. It encodes CATSRDIGFNEQFF.

With regard to this clone: Because the CDR3's place on the DNA is in doubt, the DNA is left out and the CDR3 is given as listed by TCRdb. The CDR3 loop reads CASSSSALNTEAFF. The V gene is TRBV28, the J gene TRBJ1-1. Germline V gene lookup returns CDR1 MDHEN and CDR2 SYDVKM. The CDR3 is 14 residues long, ends included.

V gene TRBV6-1 combines with J gene TRBJ1-1; D perhaps matches TRBD1 (5 bases). CDR3 length equals 15 residues. Per the germline V gene, CDR1 is MNHNS and CDR2 is SASEGT. V lost 6 bases and J lost 3, with 17 bases in between. The CDR3 protein is CASRPFQGEDTEAFF. DNA for the CDR3: TGTGCCAGCAGACCCTTCCAGGGCGAGGACACTGAAGCTTTCTTT.

The V call is TRBV29-1, the J call TRBJ2-5, with a possible D match to TRBD2 (6 bases). CDR1 SQVTM and CDR2 ANQGSEA come from the germline V gene. The CDR3 extends over 12 amino acids. V lost 4 bases to trimming and J lost 2 bases, with 8 bases between them. The CDR3 sequence is CSVGDWQETQYF. The CDR3 DNA is TGCAGCGTTGGGGACTGGCAAGAGACCCAGTACTTC.

This clone was counted only a few times. The chain combines TRBV5-1 with TRBJ1-1; a possible D gene is TRBD1 (5 bases). The length of the CDR3 is 14 residues. The V gene lost 5 bases and the J gene lost 4 bases, with 15 bases spanning the gap. The germline V gene has CDR1 SGHRS and CDR2 YFSETQ. The CDR3 sequence: CASSSGGTATEAFF. CDR3 bases: TGCGCCAGCAGTTCTGGCGGGACCGCCACTGAAGCTTTCTTT.